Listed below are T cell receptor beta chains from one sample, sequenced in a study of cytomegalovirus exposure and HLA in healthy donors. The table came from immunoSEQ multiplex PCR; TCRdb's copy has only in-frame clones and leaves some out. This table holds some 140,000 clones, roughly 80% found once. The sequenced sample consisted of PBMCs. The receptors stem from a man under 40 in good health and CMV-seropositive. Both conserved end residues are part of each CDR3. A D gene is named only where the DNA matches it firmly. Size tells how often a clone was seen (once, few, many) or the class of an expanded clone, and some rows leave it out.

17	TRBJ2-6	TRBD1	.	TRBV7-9	TGTGCCAGCAGCCGTCAGACAGGGGGCGCTGGGGCCAACGTCCTGACTTTC	CASSRQTGGAGANVLTF
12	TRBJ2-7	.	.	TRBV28	TGTGCCAGCAGTTCCCCGCGTAGAGAGCAGTACTTC	CASSSPRREQYF
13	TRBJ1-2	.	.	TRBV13	TGTGCCAGCAGCCCCGGTCCCAACTATGGCTACACCTTC	CASSPGPNYGYTF
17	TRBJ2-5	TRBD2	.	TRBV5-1	TGCGCCAGCAGCCCCGGGCAGTCAGCTAGCGGGATCGAGACCCAGTACTTC	CASSPGQSASGIETQYF
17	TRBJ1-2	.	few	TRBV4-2	TGTGCCAGCAGCCATCCCTCAGAGGGCTCTCCCCTCAATGGCTACACCTTC	CASSHPSEGSPLNGYTF
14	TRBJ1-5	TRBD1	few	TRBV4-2	TGTGCCAGTTCGATTGACAGGGGCGATCAGCCCCAGCATTTT	CASSIDRGDQPQHF
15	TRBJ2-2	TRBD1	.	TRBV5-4	TGTGCCAGCAGCCCGGGACAGGGGGACACCGGGGAGCTGTTTTTT	CASSPGQGDTGELFF
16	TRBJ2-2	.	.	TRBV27	TGTGCCAGCAGTCACCCACAGGGAATGAGCACCGGGGAGCTGTTTTTT	CASSHPQGMSTGELFF
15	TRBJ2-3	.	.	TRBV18	TGTGCCAGCTCACCACGACTTTTTAGCACAGATACGCAGTATTTT	CASSPRLFSTDTQYF
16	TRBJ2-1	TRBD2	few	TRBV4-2	TGTGCCAGCAGCCAAGATGCTAGCGGGTTATACAATGAGCAGTTCTTC	CASSQDASGLYNEQFF
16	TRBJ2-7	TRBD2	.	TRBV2	TGTGCCAGCAGCACCCCGGGACTAGCGGGAGTCTACGAGCAGTACTTC	CASSTPGLAGVYEQYF
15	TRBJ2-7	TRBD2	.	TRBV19	TGTGCCAGTAGTGGAGCGGGAGAAAGTCGCGACGAGCAGTACTTC	CASSGAGESRDEQYF
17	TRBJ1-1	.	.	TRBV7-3	TGTGCCAGCAGCTTAACTAGCGGGGGGGCCGGGGGGACTGAAGCTTTCTTT	CASSLTSGGAGGTEAFF
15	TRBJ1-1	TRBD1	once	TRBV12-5	TGTGCTAGTGGAGAACTCTTTCCCGGGACAGGGGGAGCTTTCTTT	CASGELFPGTGGAFF